This is a list of T cell receptor beta chains from one sample in a study of T cell changes during pregnancy in multiple sclerosis. The method was immunoSEQ multiplex PCR; TCRdb's version includes in-frame clones alone and lacks a portion of them. The profile shows under 100,000 clones, less than 95% of them singletons. The sequenced sample was peripheral blood, obtained in the first trimester of pregnancy. The receptors were gathered from a female donor in good health, enrolled as a control in a pregnancy study. Both conserved end residues are part of each CDR3. The D gene is left open where the match is weak. The size field is filled for only some rows; it gives once, few, many or a size class.

v_gene	d_gene	abundance	j_gene	CDR3nt	CDR3aa
TRBV5-6	-	-	TRBJ2-7	TGTGCCAGCAGCTTTCAGGGTGGATACGAGCAGTACTTC	CASSFQGGYEQYF
TRBV6-1	-	-	TRBJ2-7	TGTGCCAGCAGTGCGGGGGTCTACGAGCAGTACTTC	CASSAGVYEQYF
TRBV19	-	-	TRBJ2-7	TGTGCCAGTAGTATATCGGGCGGGGCCTCCTACGAGCAGTACTTC	CASSISGGASYEQYF
TRBV7-3	-	-	TRBJ1-5	TGTGCCAGCAGCTCCGACGGGGATCAGCCCCAGCATTTT	CASSSDGDQPQHF
TRBV21-1	-	-	TRBJ1-1	TGTGCCAGCAGCCTCCGAAGGGACACCGGGTGCACTGAAGCTTTCTTT	CASSLRRDTGCTEAFF
TRBV18	-	-	TRBJ1-2	TGTGCCAGCTCCCCCGGGACGGGGGACTATGGCTACACCTTC	CASSPGTGDYGYTF
TRBV2	-	-	TRBJ1-5	TGTGCCAGCAGTCCCCCCGGGGGGCAGCCCCAGCATTTT	CASSPPGGQPQHF
TRBV6-1	-	-	TRBJ2-1	TGTGCCAGCACATCCAGGGCCTGGATCAATGAGCAGTTCTTC	CASTSRAWINEQFF
TRBV7-3	TRBD1	-	TRBJ2-1	TGTGCCAGCAGTCGAACCGCCCCGGGACAGGGGGGCCAACACTTCCTCAATGAGCAGTTCTTC	CASSRTAPGQGGQHFLNEQFF
TRBV5-1	TRBD2	-	TRBJ2-3	TGCGCCAGCAGCCTTCGGGTTAGCGGGGGGACTAGCACAGATACGCAGTATTTT	CASSLRVSGGTSTDTQYF
TRBV19	-	-	TRBJ1-2	TGTGCCAGTAGTCCAACACAGGGACGATCCTCTAACTATGGCTACACCTTC	CASSPTQGRSSNYGYTF
TRBV4-1	-	-	TRBJ2-1	TGTGCCAGCAGCCAAGATATCGAGAGAGGGGGTATGATTCAGTTCTTC	CASSQDIERGGMIQFF
TRBV4-2	-	-	TRBJ1-1	TGTGCCAGCAGCCAAGAAGGCCAGGGAAACACTGAAGCTTTCTTT	CASSQEGQGNTEAFF
TRBV7-9	TRBD1	-	TRBJ2-3	TGTGCCAGCAGCTTAAAAGGACAGGGGGTTACAGATACGCAGTATTTT	CASSLKGQGVTDTQYF
TRBV18	-	-	TRBJ2-1	TGTGCCAGCCTCGCGACTACCTCCAACAATGAGCAGTTCTTC	CASLATTSNNEQFF
TRBV7-9	-	-	TRBJ2-1	TGTGCCAGCAGCTCCCGGACTGAGTACAATGAGCAGTTCTTC	CASSSRTEYNEQFF
TRBV7-6	-	-	TRBJ2-1	TGTGCCAGCAGCTTAGGCGTTTACACGGAGAATGAGCAGTTCTTC	CASSLGVYTENEQFF
TRBV7-3	TRBD1	-	TRBJ2-2	TGTGCCAGCCGACAGGGGGCTGGCCTCGGGGAGCTGTTTTTT	CASRQGAGLGELFF
TRBV5-6	-	-	TRBJ1-2	TGTGCCAGCACCCCGGGGGTCTCTAACTATGGCTACACCTTC	CASTPGVSNYGYTF
TRBV6-5	-	-	TRBJ1-4	TGTGCCAGCAGTTACGGGCTAACGGCTAATGAAAAACTGTTTTTT	CASSYGLTANEKLFF
TRBV28	TRBD1	-	TRBJ2-4	TGTGCCAGCAGTTCGCAGGGGGCTACCATTCAGTACTTC	CASSSQGATIQYF
TRBV9	-	-	TRBJ2-1	TGTGCCAGCAGCCCACCAGACAGGAACAATGAGCAGTTCTTC	CASSPPDRNNEQFF
TRBV7-2	TRBD1	-	TRBJ2-1	TGTGCCTCCCTCGTAGGGACAGGAGCCTACAATGAGCAGTTCTTC	CASLVGTGAYNEQFF
TRBV30	-	-	TRBJ1-2	TGTGCCTGGACGGAACAGGGTAACTATGGCTACACCTTC	CAWTEQGNYGYTF
TRBV6-5	TRBD1	-	TRBJ1-5	TGTGCCAGCAGTAGGACAGGGAGCAATCAGCCCCAGCATTTT	CASSRTGSNQPQHF
TRBV6-1	-	-	TRBJ2-7	TGTGCCAGCAGTAAGACAGGCGTGGGAGTCTACGAGCAGTACTTC	CASSKTGVGVYEQYF
TRBV2	-	-	TRBJ2-1	TGTGCCAGCAATAGGAGGGACGTACAGTTCTTC	CASNRRDVQFF
TRBV4-3	-	-	TRBJ1-1	TGCGCCAGCACAAAAGGGGGTTGGAACACTGAAGCTTTCTTT	CASTKGGWNTEAFF
TRBV4-3	-	once	TRBJ2-7	TGCGCCAGCAGCCAAGATAGGACAGCCTCCTACGAGCAGTACTTC	CASSQDRTASYEQYF
TRBV7-2	-	-	TRBJ2-7	TGTGCCAGCAGCCCGAGCTCCTACGAGCAGTACTTC	CASSPSSYEQYF
TRBV5-4	-	-	TRBJ2-7	TGTGCCAGCAGGAGGAAGGGGGTTAGTGACGAGCAGTACTTC	CASRRKGVSDEQYF
TRBV19	TRBD1	-	TRBJ2-7	TGTGCCAGTAGTCCGACAGGGGGTAGTTACGAGCAGTACTTC	CASSPTGGSYEQYF
TRBV19	-	-	TRBJ2-7	TGTGCCAGTAGTGACGCACTAGCCTACGAGCAGTACTTC	CASSDALAYEQYF
TRBV15	-	-	TRBJ1-5	TGTGCCACCAGCATAGGTATAAACAGGTTCCAGCCCCAGCATTTT	CATSIGINRFQPQHF
TRBV7-3	-	-	TRBJ1-6	TGTGCCAGCAGCTCCTCGGCAGGGTGGAAGTCACCCCTCCACTTT	CASSSSAGWKSPLHF
TRBV6-6	TRBD1	-	TRBJ2-5	TGTGCCAGCAGTTACCCCGGGACAGGGGCGGAGACCCAGTACTTC	CASSYPGTGAETQYF
TRBV11-3	TRBD1	-	TRBJ1-1	TGTGCCAGCAGCTTCGACAGGGCCGGGGTAGCTTTCTTT	CASSFDRAGVAFF